The next 2 T cell receptor beta chains were all read from a single sample in a study of T cell responses to AZD1222 COVID-19 vaccine. Profiled with immunoSEQ multiplex PCR; TCRdb holds only in-frame clones, not every one. The sample includes approximately 97,000 clones, approximately 90% of them seen just once. The sequencing here drew on peripheral blood, taken on day 0 of AZD1222 vaccination. These receptors all come from an adult in good health.

The chain uses TRBV19 and TRBJ2-7, with 7 positions matching TRBD1. The junction had 8 bases not matched to a gene; V was cut back by 4 bases and J by 5 bases. The germline V gene encodes CDR1 LNHDA and CDR2 SQIVND (reference sequence). The CDR3 spans 14 residues. CDR3 in DNA: TGTGCCAGTAGTAAAAACAGGGGATCGCACGAGCAGTACTTC. This gives the protein CASSKNRGSHEQYF.

This chain uses TRBV2 with TRBJ1-4; a possible D gene is TRBD1 (5 bases). V lost 3 bases and J 13 bases, leaving 21 bases between the germline ends. The germline gives CDR1 SNHLY, CDR2 FYNNEI. The CDR3 is 15 amino acids. The CDR3 sequence is CASSDTDNSQNGLFF. The DNA for the CDR3 is TGTGCCAGCAGTGATACGGACAACTCTCAAAATGGACTGTTTTTT.